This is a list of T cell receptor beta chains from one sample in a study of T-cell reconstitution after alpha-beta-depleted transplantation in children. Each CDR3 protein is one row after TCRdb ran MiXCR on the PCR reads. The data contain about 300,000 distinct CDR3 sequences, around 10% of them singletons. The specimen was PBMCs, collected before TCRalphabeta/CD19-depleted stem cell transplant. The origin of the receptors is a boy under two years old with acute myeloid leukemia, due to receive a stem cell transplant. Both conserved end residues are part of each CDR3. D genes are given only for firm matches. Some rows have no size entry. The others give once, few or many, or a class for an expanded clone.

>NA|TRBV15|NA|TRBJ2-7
CATSRYDELMLLYEQYF
TGTGCCACCAGCAGATATGACGAACTGATGCTTCTCTACGAGCAGTACTTC
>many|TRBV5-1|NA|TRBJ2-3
CASSLGHRDTGTDTQYF
TGCGCCAGCAGCTTGGGACACCGGGACACCGGCACAGATACGCAGTATTTT
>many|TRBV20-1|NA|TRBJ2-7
CSAYLLTGTYEQYF
TGCAGTGCTTACCTCCTTACAGGGACCTACGAGCAGTACTTC
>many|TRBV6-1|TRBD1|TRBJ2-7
CASRVGQVYEQYF
TGTGCCAGCAGAGTGGGACAGGTCTACGAGCAGTACTTC
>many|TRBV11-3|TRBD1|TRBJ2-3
CASSYRDSSTDTQYF
TGTGCCAGCAGCTACCGGGACAGTAGCACAGATACGCAGTATTTT
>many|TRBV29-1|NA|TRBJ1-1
CSVEDTGRVNTEAFF
TGCAGCGTTGAAGATACGGGCAGGGTGAACACTGAAGCTTTCTTT
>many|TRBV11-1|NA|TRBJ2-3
CASSGAGTSTDTQYF
TGTGCCAGCAGCGGGGCCGGGACTAGCACAGATACGCAGTATTTT
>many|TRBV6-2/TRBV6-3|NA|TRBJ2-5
CASSTEGGAPETQYF
TGTGCCAGCAGTACGGAGGGGGGGGCACCAGAGACCCAGTACTTC
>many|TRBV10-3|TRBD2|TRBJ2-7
CAISQAGLAGGEQYF
TGTGCCATCAGTCAGGCGGGACTAGCGGGAGGCGAGCAGTACTTC
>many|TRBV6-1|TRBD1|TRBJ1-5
CASSPLGTVNQPQHF
TGTGCCAGCAGTCCCCTCGGGACAGTCAATCAGCCCCAGCATTTT
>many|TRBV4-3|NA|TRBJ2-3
CASSQDHDSTDTQYF
TGCGCCAGCAGCCAGGACCATGACAGCACAGATACGCAGTATTTT
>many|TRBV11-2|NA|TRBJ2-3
CASSLEGTPRQEQYF
TGTGCCAGCAGCTTAGAAGGGACCCCGAGGCAGGAGCAGTATTTT
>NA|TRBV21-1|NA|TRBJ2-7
CASSIDRVNEQYF
TGTGCCAGCAGCATAGACAGGGTCAACGAGCAGTACTTC
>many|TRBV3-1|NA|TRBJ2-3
CASSQETLDTQYF
TGTGCCAGCAGCCAAGAAACTTTGGATACGCAGTATTTT
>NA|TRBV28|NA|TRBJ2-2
CASSFFLNSGELFF
TGTGCCAGCAGTTTTTTCCTCAATTCCGGGGAGCTGTTTTTT
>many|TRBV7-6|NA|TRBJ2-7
CASSSGGDYEQYF
TGTGCCAGCAGCTCCGGCGGGGACTACGAGCAGTACTTC
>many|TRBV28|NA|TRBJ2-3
CASVSSIPTDTQYF
TGTGCCAGCGTTAGCAGTATCCCCACAGATACGCAGTATTTT
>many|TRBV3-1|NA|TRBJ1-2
CASSPGSRYGYTF
TGTGCCAGCAGCCCCGGCTCTCGCTATGGCTACACCTTC
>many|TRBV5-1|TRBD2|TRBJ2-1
CASSSATSGYNEQFF
TGCGCCAGCAGCTCGGCGACTAGCGGTTACAATGAGCAGTTCTTC
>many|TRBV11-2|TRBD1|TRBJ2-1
CASTLFGQGVDNEQFF
TGTGCCAGCACCCTCTTTGGACAGGGGGTAGACAATGAGCAGTTCTTC
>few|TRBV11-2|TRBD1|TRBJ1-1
CASSLGPTGPNTEAFF
TGTGCCAGCAGCTTAGGCCCGACAGGGCCGAACACTGAAGCTTTCTTT
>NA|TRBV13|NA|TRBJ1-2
CASSFLRARLPASNYGYTF
TGTGCCAGCAGCTTCCTGAGGGCCCGCCTCCCTGCGTCCAACTATGGCTACACCTTC
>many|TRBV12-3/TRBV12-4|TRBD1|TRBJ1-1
CASTPQGEVGVNTEAFF
TGTGCCAGCACACCCCAGGGGGAGGTGGGCGTGAACACTGAAGCTTTCTTT
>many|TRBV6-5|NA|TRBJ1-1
CASSYDDRRGGAFF
TGTGCCAGCAGTTACGATGACAGGCGGGGAGGAGCTTTCTTT
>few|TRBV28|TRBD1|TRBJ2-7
CASSSGQEVPYEQYF
TGTGCCAGCAGTTCCGGACAGGAAGTTCCCTACGAGCAGTACTTC
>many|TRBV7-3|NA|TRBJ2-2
CASSFQDSGTGELFF
TGTGCCAGCAGCTTTCAGGACAGCGGGACCGGGGAGCTGTTTTTT
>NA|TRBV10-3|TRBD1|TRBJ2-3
CAIMEGPTGGKDTQYF
TGTGCCATCATGGAGGGGCCGACAGGGGGTAAAGATACGCAGTATTTT